The present entry profiles one T cell receptor (beta chain) with its context. The sample comes from a study of control samples from healthy donors and cancer patients. The protocol was immunoSEQ multiplex PCR, while the TCRdb copy is restricted to in-frame clones and leaves out a portion. The sample shows 100,000 to 150,000 clones, around 92% of them seen only once. CDR1 SGHNT and CDR2 YYREEE come from the germline V gene (reference sequence). V lost 3 bases and J lost 2, with 14 bases in between. This CDR3 is built from 15 residues. Source material: PBMCs. The clonotype comes from a man older than 75 with head and neck cancer. The chain links TRBV5-4 to TRBJ1-2, with D maybe TRBD1 (5 bases). CDR3 DNA sequence: TGTGCCAGCAGCTCGCCCAGGACAAAAAACTATGGCTACACCTTC. Its translation is CASSSPRTKNYGYTF.